Following are 16 T cell receptor beta chains from one sample sequenced in a study of T cell repertoires in cytomegalovirus infection. TCRdb reprocessed the reads via MiXCR and lists one record per CDR3 protein. The sample carries 370,000 or so distinct CDR3 sequences, roughly a third recorded once. The antigens these receptors bind are not known. Sequenced here: cultured PBMCs, sampled from culture after CMV antigen stimulation. The receptors were gathered from a human donor in good health (CMV status not recorded). Some clones in this sample may be carry-over from other donors' samples.

This clonotype was observed a handful of times. The chain employs TRBV7-8 and TRBJ2-2; TRBD2 agrees at 8 bases. J gave up 1 base and V 4 bases, and 11 bases lay outside the gene matches. The CDR3 is made up of 18 amino acids. CDR1 and CDR2 (germline): SGHVS, FQNEAQ. The CDR3 here is CASSWRRREAWNTGELFF. In nucleotides, the CDR3 is TGTGCCAGCAGCTGGCGCCGGCGGGAGGCGTGGAACACCGGGGAGCTGTTTTTT.

CDR3 in DNA: TGTGCCAGCAGCTTAAGACAGGGAAACAATCAGCCCCAGCATTTT. It translates to CASSLRQGNNQPQHF. The V call is TRBV7-2, the J call TRBJ1-5; 7 bases line up with TRBD1. The CDR3 sequence is 15 residues long. The germline gives CDR1 SGHTA, CDR2 FQGNSA. The ends lost 2 bases at V and 3 bases at J; junction bases unmatched: 4. Variable domain in full (rest from reference TRBV7-2 and TRBJ1-5): GAGVSQSPSNKVTEKGKDVELRCDPISGHTALYWYRQSLGQGLEFLIYFQGNSAPDKSGLPSDRFSAERTGGSVSTLTIQRTQQEDSAVYLCASSLRQGNNQPQHFGDGTRLSIL.

This clonotype was found many times. This chain uses TRBV7-8 with TRBJ1-1, with a tentative D call TRBD1 (6 bases). This CDR3 is built from 16 residues. V was cut by 2 bases and J by 4 bases, with 17 bases left in between. CDR1 is SGHVS, CDR2 FQNEAQ, per germline. Here the CDR3 DNA reads TGTGCCAGCAGCTTATTGGGGGCTACAAGGGGCACTGAAGCTTTCTTT. Its protein is CASSLLGATRGTEAFF. Based on the CDR3 plus reference TRBV7-8 and TRBJ1-1, the full variable domain is GAGVSQSPRYKVAKRGQDVALRCDPISGHVSLFWYQQALGQGPEFLTYFQNEAQLDKSGLPSDRFFAERPEGSVSTLKIQRTQQEDSAVYLCASSLLGATRGTEAFFGQGTRLTVV.

Many counts were recorded for this clonotype. The chain's CDR3 is CASSLSLYRVAFF. The CDR3 nucleotides read TGTGCCAGCAGCTTATCCCTGTACAGGGTTGCTTTCTTT. This chain uses TRBV7-2 with TRBJ1-1; perhaps TRBD1 as D (6 bases). V was trimmed by 2 bases and J by 11 bases, leaving 15 bases between them. CDR3 length: 13 amino acids. Germline CDR1 reads SGHTA; CDR2 reads FQGNSA.

This clonotype was observed a few times. The chain has TRBV6-6 and TRBJ2-1, with 10 bases aligning to TRBD2. V gave up 6 bases and J gave up 6 bases; unmatched junction bases: 5. CDR1 MNHNY and CDR2 SVGAGI come from the germline V gene (reference sequence). This CDR3 comprises 14 residues. The CDR3 loop is CASRPSGRRNEQFF. For the CDR3, the DNA is TGTGCCAGCAGGCCTAGCGGGAGACGCAATGAGCAGTTCTTC.

The chain links TRBV12-5 to TRBJ2-2, with 11 bases aligning to TRBD2. The trim removed 5 bases at V and 5 bases at J, leaving 4 bases unmatched. CDR1 and CDR2 (germline): LGHNT, FRNRAP. The length of the CDR3 is 15 residues. The CDR3 nucleotides are TGTGCTAGTGGTGTACTAGCGGGAGTAACCGGGGAGCTGTTTTTT. Its protein is CASGVLAGVTGELFF.

V gene TRBV7-9 combines with J gene TRBJ1-3; 7 positions agree with TRBD1. CDR1 and CDR2 (germline): SEHNR, FQNEAQ (reference sequence). The junction had 4 bases not matched to a gene; V was cut back by 3 bases and J by 5 bases. The CDR3 totals 14 residues. CDR3 protein: CASSLTGWRNTIYF. CDR3 nucleotide sequence: TGTGCCAGCAGCTTGACAGGGTGGCGAAACACCATATATTTT.

The chain links TRBV6-5 to TRBJ1-5; tentative D call: TRBD1 (5 bases). This CDR3 comprises 16 residues. Trimming left V 6 bases short and J 1 base short, with 16 bases between. Per the germline V gene, CDR1 is MNHEY and CDR2 is SVGAGI. This chain's CDR3 is CASRARLGQSNQPQHF. Here the CDR3 DNA reads TGTGCCAGCAGGGCCAGATTAGGACAAAGCAATCAGCCCCAGCATTTT.

The chain is built from TRBV25-1 and TRBJ2-4; 9 nucleotides line up with TRBD2. V was clipped by 2 bases and J by 13 bases; unmatched bases: 33. The CDR3 length is 22 residues. The germline CDR1 and CDR2 sequences are MGHDK and SYGVNS. The CDR3 nucleotides are TGTGCCAGCAGTGAAAGTCCCCTAGGACGGGGAAGCAAAGGACTAGCGCGAGAAGGGCAGTACTTC. Translating it yields CASSESPLGRGSKGLAREGQYF.

The chain couples TRBV20-1 to TRBJ2-2; either TRBD1 or TRBD2 may fit D (5 bases each). This CDR3 is 17 amino acids long. Germline CDR1 reads DFQATT; CDR2 reads SNEGSKA (reference sequence). Deletions cut 0 bases from V and 0 bases from J, with 14 bases between. The CDR3 region has the DNA TGCAGTGCTAGAGATGTTGCCGGGACGGCGAACACCGGGGAGCTGTTTTTT. Encoded protein: CSARDVAGTANTGELFF.

This chain joins TRBV28 and TRBJ1-2; 7 bases agree with TRBD1. V shed 4 bases and J 4 bases; nucleotides not matched to a gene: 6. The CDR3 contains 14 residues. Per germline, CDR1 MDHEN and CDR2 SYDVKM. The CDR3 coding sequence is TGTGCCAGCAGTTCAGGGGGTTGGGTCTATGGCTACACCTTC. It codes for CASSSGGWVYGYTF.

V is TRBV6-2 or TRBV6-3 and J is TRBJ1-1, with 9 bases fitting TRBD1. Germline V gene lookup returns CDR1 MNHEY and CDR2 SVGEGT. V lost 4 bases to trimming and J lost 5 bases; unmatched junction nucleotides: 11. This CDR3 spans 16 amino acids. The CDR3 sequence is CASSSTFPGQGTEAFF. The CDR3 DNA follows: TGTGCCAGCAGTTCGACGTTCCCGGGACAGGGAACTGAAGCTTTCTTT.

This clonotype appeared a few times. This chain connects TRBV29-1 to TRBJ2-5, with D perhaps TRBD1 (6 bases). The CDR3 extends over 14 amino acids. Germline V gene lookup returns CDR1 SQVTM and CDR2 ANQGSEA. The ends were cut back, 0 bases at V and 5 bases at J, with 13 bases in the middle. CDR3 sequence (DNA): TGCAGCGTTGAAGACATAATGCAGGGGGAGACCCAGTACTTC. Residues: CSVEDIMQGETQYF.

As concerns this clonotype: The junction differs from germline at one of its ends, possibly a read error. V and J are TRBV11-2 and TRBJ2-1; 13 bases align to TRBD2. The CDR3 runs to 17 residues. Looked up from germline, CDR1 is SGHAT and CDR2 is FQNNGV. The CDR3 here is CSSSLGQLAGGGNEQFF. In DNA, the CDR3 is TGTTCCAGCAGCTTAGGACAACTAGCGGGAGGGGGCAATGAGCAGTTCTTC. The full variable domain, with the rest looked up from reference TRBV11-2 and TRBJ2-1, is EAGVAQSPRYKIIEKRQSVAFWCNPISGHATLYWYQQILGQGPKLLIQFQNNGVVDDSQLPKDRFSAERLKGVDSTLKIQPAKLEDSAVYLCSSSLGQLAGGGNEQFFGPGTRLTVL.

This clonotype has at least ten counts. The chain links TRBV7-2 to TRBJ2-7; 9 bases are a match to TRBD2. CDR3 size: 17 residues. The V and J ends lost 0 bases and 3 bases, in that order; junction bases with no gene match: 9. CDR1 is SGHTA and CDR2 is FQGNSA in the germline V gene. CDR3 sequence reads: CASSLAFGSTSGYEQYV. The CDR3 nucleotides are TGTGCCAGCAGCTTAGCATTTGGGTCGACTAGCGGCTACGAGCAGTACGTC.

The gene calls are TRBV6-2 or TRBV6-3 and TRBJ1-3; D ambiguous. The CDR3 runs 15 residues. The germline V and J ends were trimmed by 4 bases and 0 bases, with 10 bases remaining between them. The germline V gene encodes CDR1 MNHEY and CDR2 SVGEGT. Here the CDR3 reads CASSLIRSSGNTIYF. In DNA form, the CDR3 reads TGTGCCAGCAGTTTGATCCGGAGCTCTGGAAACACCATATATTTT.